This TCR beta chain was documented in a study of shared clonotypes between healthy human individuals. Findings of the study overall: Non-shared clonotypes showed lower generation probabilities than clonotypes common to all four donors.

Points on this clone: Its antigen is currently unknown.

CDR3 length: 15 amino acids. Germline V gene data show CDR1 as SGHVS and CDR2 as FNYEAQ. Trimming shortened V by 2 bases and J by 2 bases, and 10 bases separated the two germline ends. Using immunoSEQ multiplex PCR, the repertoire was profiled, and TCRdb retains in-frame clones only, with some absent. Of about 1 million clones listed, 60% to 80% were seen once; the top ten hold nearly 1.5%. A CD45RA-negative memory subset and a CD45RA+ naive subset were separated from the CD4+ cells. V gene TRBV7-6 combines with J gene TRBJ2-1; perhaps TRBD2 as D (6 bases). Source material: memory CD4+ T cells sorted from blood. This sample's subset: CD45RA-negative fraction. This sequence was found in a man younger than 35 in good health. This CDR3 is CASSLMAGTYNEQFF. Written as DNA, the CDR3 is TGTGCCAGCAGCTTAATGGCGGGAACCTACAATGAGCAGTTCTTC.